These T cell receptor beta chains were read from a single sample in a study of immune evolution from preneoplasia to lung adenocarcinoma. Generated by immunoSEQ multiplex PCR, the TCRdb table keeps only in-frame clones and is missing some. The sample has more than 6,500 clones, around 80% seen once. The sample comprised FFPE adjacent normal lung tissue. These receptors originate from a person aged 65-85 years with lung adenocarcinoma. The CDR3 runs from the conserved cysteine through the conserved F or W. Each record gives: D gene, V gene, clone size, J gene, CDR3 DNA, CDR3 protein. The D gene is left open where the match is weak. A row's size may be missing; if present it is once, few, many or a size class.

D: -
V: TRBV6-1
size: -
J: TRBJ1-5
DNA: TGTGCCAGCAGTGAAGGGGGACGGGCTGATCAGCCCCAGCATTTT
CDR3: CASSEGGRADQPQHF

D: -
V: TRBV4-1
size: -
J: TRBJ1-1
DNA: TGCGCCAGCAGCCAAGATCAGGGCTTGGTCGCTTTCTTT
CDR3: CASSQDQGLVAFF

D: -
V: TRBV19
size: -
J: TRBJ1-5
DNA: TGTGCCAGTAGTCCCCAACAGGGAGGCCAGCCCCAGCATTTT
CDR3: CASSPQQGGQPQHF

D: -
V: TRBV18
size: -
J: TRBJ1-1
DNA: TGTGCCAGCTCAAGAGGGGATTCTGAAGCTTTCTTT
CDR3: CASSRGDSEAFF

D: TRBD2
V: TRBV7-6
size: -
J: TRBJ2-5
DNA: TGTGCCAGCAGCCAAAGCGGGGCGCGAGACACCCAGTACTTC
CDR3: CASSQSGARDTQYF

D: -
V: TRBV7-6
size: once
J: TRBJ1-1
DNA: TGTGCCAGCAGCTTCGAAGGGAACACTGAAGCTTTCTTT
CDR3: CASSFEGNTEAFF

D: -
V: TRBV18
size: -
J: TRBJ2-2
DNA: TGTGCCAGCTCTATCGGACCAATAACCGGGGAGCTGTTTTTT
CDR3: CASSIGPITGELFF

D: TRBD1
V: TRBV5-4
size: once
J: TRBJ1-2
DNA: TGTGCCAGCCGGGGACAGGTGGATGGCTACACCTTC
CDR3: CASRGQVDGYTF

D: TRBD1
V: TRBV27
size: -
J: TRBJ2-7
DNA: TGTGCCAGCAGTCACGGGACAGGCAATCCCTACGAGCAGTACTTC
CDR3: CASSHGTGNPYEQYF

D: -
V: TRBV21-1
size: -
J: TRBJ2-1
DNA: TGTGCCAGCAGCACGGCGGCGTACAATGAGCAGTTCTTC
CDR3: CASSTAAYNEQFF

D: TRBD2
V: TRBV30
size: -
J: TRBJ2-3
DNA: TGTGCCTGGAGTCTCCAGCCGGGACTAGCATCAGATACGCAGTATTTT
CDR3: CAWSLQPGLASDTQYF

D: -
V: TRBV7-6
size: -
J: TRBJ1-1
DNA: TGTGCCAGCAGGGCGAAAGAAGGCTTGAACACTGAAGCTTTCTTT
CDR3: CASRAKEGLNTEAFF

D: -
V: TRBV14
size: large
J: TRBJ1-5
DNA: TGTGCCAGCAGCCGAGACGGCAATCAGCCCCAGCATTTT
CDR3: CASSRDGNQPQHF

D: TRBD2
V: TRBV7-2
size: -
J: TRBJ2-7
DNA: TGTGCCAGCAGCTCCTCTAGCGGGAGCGGCGAGCAGTACTTC
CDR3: CASSSSSGSGEQYF

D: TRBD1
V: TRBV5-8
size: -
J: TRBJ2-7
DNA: TGTGCCAGCAGCTCGACAGGGCTGGGCGAGCAGTATTTC
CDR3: CASSSTGLGEQYF

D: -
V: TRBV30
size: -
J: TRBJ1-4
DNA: TGTGCCTGGAGTAAACAGCTAGATGAAAAACTGTTTTTT
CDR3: CAWSKQLDEKLFF

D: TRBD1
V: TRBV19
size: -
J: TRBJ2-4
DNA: TGTGCCAGTAGCCGGACAGGGGAAAACATTCAGTACTTC
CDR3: CASSRTGENIQYF

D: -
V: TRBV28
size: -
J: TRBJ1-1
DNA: TGTGCCAGCAAAAAGGAATTGAACACTGAAGCTTTCTTT
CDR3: CASKKELNTEAFF

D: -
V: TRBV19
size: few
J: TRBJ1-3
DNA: TGTGCCAGTAGTATTCTATCCGGAATCTCTGGAAACACCATATATTTT
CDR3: CASSILSGISGNTIYF

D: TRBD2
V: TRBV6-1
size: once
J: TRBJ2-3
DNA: TGTGCCATCCGGGACTACGATACGCAGTATTTT
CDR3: CAIRDYDTQYF

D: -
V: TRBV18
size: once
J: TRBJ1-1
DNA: TGTGCCAGCTCCCTCGCAGATCGGTTTGGGGGCACTGAAGCTTTCTTT
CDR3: CASSLADRFGGTEAFF

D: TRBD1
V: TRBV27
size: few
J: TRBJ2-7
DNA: TGTGCCAGCAGTCCACACGACAGGGATGAGCAGTACTTC
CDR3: CASSPHDRDEQYF

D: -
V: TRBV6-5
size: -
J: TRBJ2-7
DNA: TGTGCCAGCACGGGGGTCCACGAGCAGTACTTC
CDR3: CASTGVHEQYF

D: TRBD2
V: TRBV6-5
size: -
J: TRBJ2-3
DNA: TGTGCCAGCAGTCCCGGACTAGCGGGCACAGATACGCAGTATTTT
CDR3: CASSPGLAGTDTQYF

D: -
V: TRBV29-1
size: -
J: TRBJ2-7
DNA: TGCAGCGTTGAGAGGGAACCCTACGAGCAGTACTTC
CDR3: CSVEREPYEQYF

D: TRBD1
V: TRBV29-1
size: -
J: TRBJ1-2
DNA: TGCAGCGTTGATGACAGGGGGGATGGCTATGGCTACACCTTC
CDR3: CSVDDRGDGYGYTF

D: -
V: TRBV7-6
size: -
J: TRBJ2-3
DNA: TGTGCCAGCAGCCCGAGGGGGGAGGTTGCAGATACGCAGTATTTT
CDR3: CASSPRGEVADTQYF

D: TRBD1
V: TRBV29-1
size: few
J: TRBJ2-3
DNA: TGCAGCGTTGAAAGACAGGGGCAATCAGATACGCAGTATTTT
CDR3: CSVERQGQSDTQYF

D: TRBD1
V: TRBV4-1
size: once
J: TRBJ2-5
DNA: TGCGCCAGCAGCCAAGATCTCAGGGGGACAGAGACCCAGTACTTC
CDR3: CASSQDLRGTETQYF